These T cell receptor beta chains were read from a single sample in a study of CD8 T cells in Susac syndrome. TCRdb independently ran MiXCR on the immunoSEQ multiplex PCR reads; one entry per CDR3 protein. The table lists over 80,000 distinct CDR3 sequences, approximately 93% of them singletons. Sequences were obtained from CD8+ T cells from PBMCs. These TCRs come from a human donor with Susac syndrome. CDR3s include the opening cysteine and the closing phenylalanine or tryptophan. The order of the fields is CDR3 DNA, CDR3 protein, clone size, V gene, D gene, J gene. The D gene is left open where the match is weak. The size of a clone is reported for some rows only, either as once, few or many, or as a class for expanded clones.

TGCGCCACCTTAGCGGGGGAAAGCTCTGGGGCCAACGTCCTGACTTTC,CATLAGESSGANVLTF,once,TRBV6-6,TRBD2,TRBJ2-6
TGTGCCAGCAGTTGGGGGGCAGGGGGTAACAATGAGCAGTTCTTC,CASSWGAGGNNEQFF,.,TRBV27,.,TRBJ2-1
TGTGCCAGCAGTTCGCCGGCCCGTTCTGAAAAACTGTTTTTT,CASSSPARSEKLFF,.,TRBV27,.,TRBJ1-4
TGTGCCAGCCGGTCGGCAGGAGGTGCGGCGGCCACCTACGAGCAGTACTTC,CASRSAGGAAATYEQYF,.,TRBV27,.,TRBJ2-7
TGTGCCAGCAGTTTACTGGTTAACACTGAAGCTTTCTTT,CASSLLVNTEAFF,.,TRBV27,.,TRBJ1-1
TGTGCCAGCAGCTTAGACCGTAGACTAGGGTCGGACAATGAGCAGTTCTTC,CASSLDRRLGSDNEQFF,.,TRBV7-2,.,TRBJ2-1
TGTGCCAGCAGGAAAGACCCAAACAATGAGCAGTTCTTC,CASRKDPNNEQFF,.,TRBV25-1,.,TRBJ2-1
TGTGCCAGCAGGGACTGGAGGGAGACCCAGTACTTC,CASRDWRETQYF,.,TRBV3-1,.,TRBJ2-5
TGCAGCGCGGGGGGGACGAACACCGGGGAGCTGTTTTTT,CSAGGTNTGELFF,few,TRBV29-1,TRBD2,TRBJ2-2
TGCAGTGCTAGAGATCTGGTGCTAGCGGGAGCGTACAAAAACATTCAGTACTTC,CSARDLVLAGAYKNIQYF,.,TRBV20-1,TRBD2,TRBJ2-4
TGTGCCAGCGGTGTGGGGCGGAACTCCTACGAGCAGTACTTC,CASGVGRNSYEQYF,once,TRBV2,.,TRBJ2-7
TGTGCCAGCTTGAAGGTTGGCGGGGGCAGCTCCTACGAGCAGTACTTC,CASLKVGGGSSYEQYF,.,TRBV7-9,.,TRBJ2-7
TGTGCCAGCAGCTATTCACCGGGCTACGGTTACACAGATACGCAGTATTTT,CASSYSPGYGYTDTQYF,.,TRBV7-9,.,TRBJ2-3
TGTGCCAGTAGTATAGCGGCAGACTACGAGCAGTACTTC,CASSIAADYEQYF,.,TRBV19,.,TRBJ2-7
TGTGCCACCAGTGATTATAGGGCAACTTCCTACAATGAGCAGTTCTTC,CATSDYRATSYNEQFF,.,TRBV24-1,.,TRBJ2-1